This TCR beta chain emerged from a study of vaccination and CD4 T cells after COVID-19 (dated by TCRdb to 2022 to 2024). Turning to the overall study: SARS-CoV-2 positivity had been established in the convalescent patients by nasal swab PCR, and mild disease was recorded in under ten of these patients and severe disease in one. For stimulating the cultures, overlapping spike peptide pools were used, derived from SARS-CoV-2 as well as from the common cold coronaviruses HCoV-NL63, HCoV-OC43 and HCoV-229E. Post-vaccine blood samples were obtained a median of around 74 days after the second vaccine dose, with a range of about 12 to 241 days. Control cultures received a CEFX viral epitope pool as the positive control, an HIV-1 Nef peptide pool as the negative control, or no peptide. Participants received two doses of either the Pfizer-BioNTech BNT162b2 vaccine (n=8) or the Moderna mRNA-1273 vaccine (n=2). Post-COVID blood samples from convalescent patients were collected a median of about 110 days after diagnosis, with a range of 35 to 161 days. In the convalescent cohort there were six males and four females, among whom were two Hispanic individuals, seven Caucasians, two Asians and one multiracial person. In over 8 COVID-19 convalescent patients and a handful of infection-naive healthy vaccine recipients, the spike-specific CD4+ TCR repertoire before mRNA vaccination was compared with the repertoire after mRNA vaccination.

V and J are trimmed by 5 bases and 4 bases, and the gene matches miss 7 bases of the junction. The germline V gene specifies SGHVS as CDR1 and FNYEAQ as CDR2. The CDR3 contains 14 residues, cysteine and phenylalanine counted. CDR3 DNA only is kept here, 42 bases in frame from base 1. Read against the paper, the sample's treatment or condition label means: roughly 10-day PBMC culture with coronavirus spike peptide pools or control peptides (ViraFEST assay). To expand antigen-specific T cells with peptide pools and then pick out the expanded clonotypes through TCR sequencing, the study relied on the ViraFEST assay. Positive SARS-CoV-2 PCR tests in the convalescent patients dated from March to December 2020, before Alpha, Beta and Delta variants emerged in the United States. PBMCs were cultured at a few million per well in IMDM supplemented with 5% human AB serum and 9.5 to 10 IU/ml IL-2, with around 10 ug/ml peptide pools added. On days 3 and 7, half of the culture medium was replaced with fresh IL-2-containing medium. Once the cells had been in culture for 10 days, the EasySep CD4+ T cell isolation kit was used to isolate CD4+ T cells by negative selection. Ficoll-Paque Plus gradient centrifugation was used to isolate PBMCs from whole blood, and the isolated PBMCs were then either used fresh or cryopreserved at -140C. Triplicate wells were generally used for each culture condition.

The library was generated by PCR. At the Johns Hopkins FTIC core, DNA from the cultured CD4+ T cells underwent TCR sequencing with the Oncomine TCR Beta short-read assay. Genomic DNA was extracted from the cultured CD4+ T cells with the QIAamp micro DNA kit. Oncomine TCR Beta libraries made from cultured CD4+ T cells were pooled using unique dual indexes and sequenced on an Illumina iSeq 100. From the authors' description of their analysis: Non-productive sequences were removed, and CDR3s that did not start with C, did not end with F or W, or were shorter than 7 amino acids were discarded. Antigen-specific clonotypes were identified using the MANAFEST web application through comparison of peptide-stimulated wells with reference and other culture wells. For a clone to be called positive, the clone needed an FDR below 0.05, an odds ratio above 5, and a productive frequency above 0.1% in at least two of three replicate wells. Clonotypes that were significantly expanded in both SARS-CoV-2 spike wells and at least one common cold coronavirus spike condition were defined as cross-reactive. Similarity between CDR3 sequences was evaluated in R version 3.6.1 using Levenshtein distances (stringdist) and unrooted phylogenetic trees (ape). TCRdb cleaned the public reads at Q25 with fastp, built clones with MiXCR and kept in-frame beta chains. When rows share a CDR3 protein, they turn into one entry using the most common DNA and genes. The V and J calls follow TCRdb's processing rather than the paper's. The sample has under 25,000 distinct CDR3 sequences on record, around 50% of them singletons. Of the sample, about 13% falls within the top ten clones.

For this clonotype: Its specific antigen is unknown. Base-call qualities are not available, and no considerably larger clone is one nucleotide away.

The full study reports these points: The study included relatively few convalescent patients and did not analyze early timepoints after natural infection. Among the post-vaccine SARS-CoV-2-reactive clones in convalescent patients, a median 86.3% showed up only after vaccination, which suggests vaccine-specific priming. Of the vaccine-specific clones found in convalescent patients, nearly all (304 of 307) were mono-reactive for SARS-CoV-2 spike instead of being cross-reactive with common cold coronaviruses. The median count of SARS-CoV-2-reactive clonotypes went up from 21 after infection to more than 30 after vaccination, although the change was not significant.

This clonotype was sampled from a human donor with COVID-19. The sequencing sample was made of cultured CD4+ T cells from blood. The chain is made from TRBV7-6 and TRBJ2-7, and 8 junction bases match TRBD1. The DNA reads TGTGCCAGCAGCACCCGACAGGGGAATTACGAGCAGTACTTC. Its protein is CASSTRQGNYEQYF.